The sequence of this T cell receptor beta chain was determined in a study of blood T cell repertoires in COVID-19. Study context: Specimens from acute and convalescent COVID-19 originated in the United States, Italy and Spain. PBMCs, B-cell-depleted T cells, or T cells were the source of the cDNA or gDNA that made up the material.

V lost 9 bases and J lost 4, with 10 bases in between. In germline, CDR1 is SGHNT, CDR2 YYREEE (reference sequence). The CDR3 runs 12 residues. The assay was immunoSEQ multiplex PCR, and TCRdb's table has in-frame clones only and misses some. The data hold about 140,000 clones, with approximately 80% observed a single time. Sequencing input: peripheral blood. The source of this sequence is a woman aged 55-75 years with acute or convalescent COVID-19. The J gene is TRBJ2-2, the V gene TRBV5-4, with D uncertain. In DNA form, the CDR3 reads TGTGCCACCCGGTCACCCACCGGGGAGCTGTTTTTT. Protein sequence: CATRSPTGELFF.